The subject of this entry is one T cell receptor beta chain. The data originate from a study of T cell responses to AZD1222 COVID-19 vaccine. V was pared by 10 bases and J by 6 bases, with 12 bases between. This CDR3 has 11 residues. Germline loops: CDR1 SNHLY, CDR2 FYNNEI. Here immunoSEQ multiplex PCR was the method, and the copy in TCRdb shows in-frame clones only, minus some. Of some 130,000 clones listed, over 75% are singletons. This sequence was found in an adult in good health. The V gene is TRBV2, the J gene TRBJ1-2; no definite D call. Sequencing was performed on peripheral blood, taken on day 0 of AZD1222 vaccination. CDR3 sequence reads: CATGVIHGYTF. CDR3 in DNA: TGTGCCACCGGGGTAATCCATGGCTACACCTTC.